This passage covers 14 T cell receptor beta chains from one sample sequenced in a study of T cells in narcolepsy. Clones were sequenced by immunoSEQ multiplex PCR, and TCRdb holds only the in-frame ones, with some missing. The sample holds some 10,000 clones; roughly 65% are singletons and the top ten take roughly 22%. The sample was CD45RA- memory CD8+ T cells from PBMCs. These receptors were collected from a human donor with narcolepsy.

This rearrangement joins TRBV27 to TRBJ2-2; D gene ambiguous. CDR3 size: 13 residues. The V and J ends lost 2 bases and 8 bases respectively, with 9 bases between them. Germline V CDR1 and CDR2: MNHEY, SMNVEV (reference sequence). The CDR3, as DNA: TGTGCCAGCAGTTTAAACTTTGGGGGGGAGCTGTTTTTT. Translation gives CASSLNFGGELFF.

For the CDR3, the DNA is TGTGCCAGCAGCTTGCTAGGTGACGGAGATACGCAGTATTTT. Amino acid sequence: CASSLLGDGDTQYF. The rearrangement joins TRBV5-4 to TRBJ2-3; D is uncertain. Germline lookup yields CDR1 SGHNT and CDR2 YYREEE (reference sequence). The germline V and J ends were trimmed by 1 base and 5 bases, with 11 bases remaining between them. The CDR3 covers 14 residues.

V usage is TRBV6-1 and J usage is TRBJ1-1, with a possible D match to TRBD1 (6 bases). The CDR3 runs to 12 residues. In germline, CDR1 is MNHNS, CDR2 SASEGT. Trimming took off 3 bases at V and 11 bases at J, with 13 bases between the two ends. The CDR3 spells CASSDLTGMAFF. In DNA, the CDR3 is TGTGCCAGCAGTGATTTAACAGGGATGGCTTTCTTT.

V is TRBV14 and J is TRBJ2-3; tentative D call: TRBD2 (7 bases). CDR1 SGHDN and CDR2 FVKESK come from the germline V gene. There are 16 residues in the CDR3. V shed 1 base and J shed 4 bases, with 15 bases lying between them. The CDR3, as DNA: TGTGCCAGCAGCCAAGGAATCAGGGGAGGGGCAGATACGCAGTATTTT. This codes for CASSQGIRGGADTQYF.

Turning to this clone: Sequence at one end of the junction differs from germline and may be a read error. CDR3 in amino acids: CSVEDRGQAINLRLF. CDR3 coding DNA: TGCAGCGTTGAAGATCGAGGGCAAGCGATTAATCTCCGCCTTTTC. This rearrangement joins TRBV29-1 to TRBJ1-2; D gene unclear. The CDR3 is 15 amino acids. Germline CDR1 reads SQVTM; CDR2 reads ANQGSEA.

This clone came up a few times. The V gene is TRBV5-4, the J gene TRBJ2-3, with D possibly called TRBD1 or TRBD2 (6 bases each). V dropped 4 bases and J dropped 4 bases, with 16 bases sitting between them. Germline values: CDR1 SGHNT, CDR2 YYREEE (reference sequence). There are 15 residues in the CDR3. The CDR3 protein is CASSQAEGEADTQYF. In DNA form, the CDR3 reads TGTGCCAGCAGCCAAGCAGAGGGGGAGGCAGATACGCAGTATTTT.

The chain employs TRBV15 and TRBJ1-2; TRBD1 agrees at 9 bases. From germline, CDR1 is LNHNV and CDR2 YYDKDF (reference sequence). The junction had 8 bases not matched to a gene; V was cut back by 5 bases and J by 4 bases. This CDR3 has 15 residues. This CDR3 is CATSPRTGDLYGYTF. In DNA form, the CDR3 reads TGTGCCACCAGCCCCCGGACAGGGGATCTCTATGGCTACACCTTC.

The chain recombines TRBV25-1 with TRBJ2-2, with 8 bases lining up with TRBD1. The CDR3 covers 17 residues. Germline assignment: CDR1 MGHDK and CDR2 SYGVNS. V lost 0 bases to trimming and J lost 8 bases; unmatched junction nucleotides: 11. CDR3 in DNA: TGTGCCAGCAGTGAATATCAGCGGACAGGGTCCGTAGGGGAGCTGTTTTTT. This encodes CASSEYQRTGSVGELFF.

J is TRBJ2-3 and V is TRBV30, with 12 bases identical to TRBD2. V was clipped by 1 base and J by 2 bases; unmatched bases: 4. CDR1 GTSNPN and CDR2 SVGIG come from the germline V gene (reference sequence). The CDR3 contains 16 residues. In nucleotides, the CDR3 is TGTGCCTGGAGTGCGGGGACTAGCGGGTCCACAGATACGCAGTATTTT. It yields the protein CAWSAGTSGSTDTQYF. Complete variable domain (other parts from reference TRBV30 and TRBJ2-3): SQTIHQWPATLVQPVGSPLSLECTVEGTSNPNLYWYRQAAGRGLQLLFYSVGIGQISSEVPQNLSASRPQDRQFILSSKKLLLSDSGFYLCAWSAGTSGSTDTQYFGPGTRLTVL.

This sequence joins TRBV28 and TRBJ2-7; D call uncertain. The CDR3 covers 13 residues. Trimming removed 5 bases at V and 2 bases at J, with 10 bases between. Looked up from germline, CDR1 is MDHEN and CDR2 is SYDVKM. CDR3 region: CASSVSPAYEQYF. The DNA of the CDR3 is TGTGCCAGCAGTGTGTCCCCGGCCTACGAGCAGTACTTC.

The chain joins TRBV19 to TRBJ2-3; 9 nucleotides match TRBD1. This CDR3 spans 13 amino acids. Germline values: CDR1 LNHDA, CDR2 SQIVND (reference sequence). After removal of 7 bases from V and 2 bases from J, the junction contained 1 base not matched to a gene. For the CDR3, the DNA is TGTGCCAGTAACAGGGGGCACACAGATACGCAGTATTTT. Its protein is CASNRGHTDTQYF.

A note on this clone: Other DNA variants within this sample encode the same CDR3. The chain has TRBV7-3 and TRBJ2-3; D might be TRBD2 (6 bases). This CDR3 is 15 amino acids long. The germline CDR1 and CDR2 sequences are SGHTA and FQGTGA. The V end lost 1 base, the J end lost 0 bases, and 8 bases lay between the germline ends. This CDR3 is CASSLIGGSTDTQYF. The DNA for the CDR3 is TGTGCCAGCAGCTTAATCGGGGGAAGCACAGATACGCAGTATTTT.

The CDR3, as DNA: TGTGCCAGCAGCTTAGATCGGAGGGCGGGAGGGCCGAGGGAGACCCAGTACTTC. Residues: CASSLDRRAGGPRETQYF. The chain has TRBV11-3 and TRBJ2-5, with TRBD2 matching over 9 bases. The CDR3 covers 18 residues. V lost 0 bases, J lost 5 bases, and 13 bases stayed unmatched. CDR1 and CDR2 (germline): SGHNT, YENEEA.

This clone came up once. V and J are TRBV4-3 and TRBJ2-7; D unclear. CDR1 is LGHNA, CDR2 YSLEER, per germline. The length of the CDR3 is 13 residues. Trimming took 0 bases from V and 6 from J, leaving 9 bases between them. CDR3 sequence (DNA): TGCGCCAGCAGCCAAGATGGTCTTCCCGAGCAGTACTTC. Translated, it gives CASSQDGLPEQYF.